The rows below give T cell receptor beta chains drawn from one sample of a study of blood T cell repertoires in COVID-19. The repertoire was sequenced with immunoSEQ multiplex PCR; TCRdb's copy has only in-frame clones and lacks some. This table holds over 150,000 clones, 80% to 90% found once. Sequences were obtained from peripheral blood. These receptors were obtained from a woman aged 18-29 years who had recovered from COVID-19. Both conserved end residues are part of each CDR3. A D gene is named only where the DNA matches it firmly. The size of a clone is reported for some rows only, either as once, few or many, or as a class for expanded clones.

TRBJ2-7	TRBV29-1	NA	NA	TGCAGCGTTGCCTTACAGGGAGCAACCTACGAGCAGTACTTC	CSVALQGATYEQYF
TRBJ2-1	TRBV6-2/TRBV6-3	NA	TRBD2	TGTGCCAGCAGTCGGACTAGCGGGAGGATAAATGAGCAGTTCTTC	CASSRTSGRINEQFF
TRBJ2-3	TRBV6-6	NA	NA	TGTGCCAGCAGTGTCTTCGATACGCAGTATTTT	CASSVFDTQYF
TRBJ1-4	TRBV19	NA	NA	TGTGCCAGTAGTATGGCAGGGGTAACTAATGAAAAACTGTTTTTT	CASSMAGVTNEKLFF
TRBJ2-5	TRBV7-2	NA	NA	TGTGCCAGCAGCTTATTCGGCGGGGCTCGGGAGACCCAGTACTTC	CASSLFGGARETQYF
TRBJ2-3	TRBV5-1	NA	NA	TGCGCCAGCAGCTTGAGCCTCCTGGATACGCAGTATTTT	CASSLSLLDTQYF
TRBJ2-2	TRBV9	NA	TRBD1	TGTGCCAGCAGCACGACAGGGGCCGGGGAGCTGTTTTTT	CASSTTGAGELFF
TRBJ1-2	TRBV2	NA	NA	TGTGCCAGCAGTGACAGGGGTGAGGATGGCTACACCTTC	CASSDRGEDGYTF
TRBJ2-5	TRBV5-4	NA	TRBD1	TGTGCCACCAGGACAGGGACGGAGACCCAGTACTTC	CATRTGTETQYF
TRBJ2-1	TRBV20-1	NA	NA	TGCAGTGCTAGAGTCTTCAATGAGCAGTTCTTC	CSARVFNEQFF
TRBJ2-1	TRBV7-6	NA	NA	TGTGCCAGCAGCTTGGGCTTCTCCTCCTACAATGAGCAGTTCTTC	CASSLGFSSYNEQFF
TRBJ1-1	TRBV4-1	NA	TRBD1	TGCGCCAGCAGCCGCGGACAGGGTTTGGACACTGAAGCTTTCTTT	CASSRGQGLDTEAFF
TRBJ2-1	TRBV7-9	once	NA	TGTGCCAGCAGCTTAGCGGGCACAGTGGTAAGGCAGTTCTTC	CASSLAGTVVRQFF
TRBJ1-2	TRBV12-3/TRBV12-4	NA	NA	TGTGCCAGCAGTTGGGACACGGGCTACACCTTC	CASSWDTGYTF
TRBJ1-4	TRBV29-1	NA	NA	TGCAGCGTTCGGTCCCGGGTGGGTGAAAAACTGTTTTTT	CSVRSRVGEKLFF
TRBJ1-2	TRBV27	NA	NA	TGTGCCAGCAGTCCCGACTTACGGAGCTACACCTTC	CASSPDLRSYTF
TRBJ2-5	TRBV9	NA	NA	TGTGCCAGCAGCGTAGCCGGGACTGAGACCCAGTACTTC	CASSVAGTETQYF
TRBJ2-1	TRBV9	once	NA	TGTGCCAGCAGCCCCCACGGTGACTTCCATGTCGTAAGCTCCTACAATGAGCAGTTCTTC	CASSPHGDFHVVSSYNEQFF
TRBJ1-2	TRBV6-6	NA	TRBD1	TGTGCCAGCAGTTCCCGGACAGGGAATAACTATGGCTACACCTTC	CASSSRTGNNYGYTF
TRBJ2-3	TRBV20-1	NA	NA	TGCAGTGCTAGTCAAAGCGGAGACACAGATACGCAGTATTTT	CSASQSGDTDTQYF
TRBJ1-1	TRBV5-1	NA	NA	TGCGCCAGCAGGCCGGGACAAATGAACACTGAAGCTTTCTTT	CASRPGQMNTEAFF
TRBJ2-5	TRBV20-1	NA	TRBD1	TGCAGTGCTAGTCCCGGGACAGGGAAAGAGACCCAGTACTTC	CSASPGTGKETQYF
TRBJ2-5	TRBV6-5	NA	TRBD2	TGTGCCAGCAGGGCTAGCGGGGGGGCGGAGACCCAGTACTTC	CASRASGGAETQYF
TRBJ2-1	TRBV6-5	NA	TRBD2	TGTGCCAGCAGGAGAGGCGGGAGCGCCTACAATGAGCAGTTCTTC	CASRRGGSAYNEQFF
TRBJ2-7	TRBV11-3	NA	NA	TGTGCCAGCAGCCAGGACAGCTCCTACGAGCAGTACTTC	CASSQDSSYEQYF
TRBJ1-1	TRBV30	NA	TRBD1	TGTGCCTGGACCGACAGGGCAGAAGCTTTCTTT	CAWTDRAEAFF
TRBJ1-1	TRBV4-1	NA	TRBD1	TGCGCCAGCAGCCAGACAGGGTCTTGGACTGAAGCTTTCTTT	CASSQTGSWTEAFF
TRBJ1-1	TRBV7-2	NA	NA	TGTGCCAGCAGCTTAGGGAGGCGGGGGTTGCAGGCTTTCTTT	CASSLGRRGLQAFF
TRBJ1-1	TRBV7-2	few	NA	TGTGCCAGCAGCACCACGGCAGGGTCTGAAGCTTTCTTT	CASSTTAGSEAFF
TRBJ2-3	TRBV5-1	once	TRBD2	TGCGCCAGCCGGGGAGCGGGGGGGACTACAGATACGCAGTATTTT	CASRGAGGTTDTQYF
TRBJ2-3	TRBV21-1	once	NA	TGTGCCAGCAGAACTAGGGGGTGGGGGCGCACAGATACGCAGTATTTT	CASRTRGWGRTDTQYF
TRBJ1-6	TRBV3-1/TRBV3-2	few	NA	TGTGCCAGCAGTCGGACAGCGAACTCCTATAATTCACCCCTCCACTTT	CASSRTANSYNSPLHF
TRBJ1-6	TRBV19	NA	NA	TGTGCCAGTAGTATGGGGCAGAGCTCCTATAATTCACCCCTCCACTTT	CASSMGQSSYNSPLHF
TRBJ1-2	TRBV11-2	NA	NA	TGTGCCAGCAGCTTATATCGGGGGGGTTGGGACTATGGCTACACCTTC	CASSLYRGGWDYGYTF
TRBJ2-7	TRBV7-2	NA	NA	TGTGCCAGCAGCTTAGCGCGGACAGCCTACGAGCAGTACTTC	CASSLARTAYEQYF
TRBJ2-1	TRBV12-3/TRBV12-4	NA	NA	TGTGCCAGCAGTTCGGGGGTCAATGAGCAGTTCTTC	CASSSGVNEQFF
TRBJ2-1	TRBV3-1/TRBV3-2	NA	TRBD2	TGTGCCAGCAGCCAAGATCGTTCGGGTAGCGGGAGGGGTAATGAGCAGTTCTTC	CASSQDRSGSGRGNEQFF
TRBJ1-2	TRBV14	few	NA	TGTGCCAGCAGCCAAGTAACAGAAATCCCTAACTATGGCTACACCTTC	CASSQVTEIPNYGYTF
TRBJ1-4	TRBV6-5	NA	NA	TGTGCCAGCCGGGGCAGGGGACCCGAAAAACTGTTTTTT	CASRGRGPEKLFF